The text below deals with one T cell receptor (beta chain). TCRdb keeps only in-frame clones here, not all; method: immunoSEQ multiplex PCR. The sample records about 16,000 clones, roughly 70% being singletons. The CDR3 is 13 amino acids. Germline loops: CDR1 KGHDR, CDR2 SFDVKD. Trimming took 1 base from V and 1 from J, leaving 3 bases between them. This record belongs to a study of PD-1 and CTLA-4 blockade in melanoma. The receptor was derived from a human donor with melanoma. The chain carries TRBV24-1 and TRBJ2-5; D is unresolved. The sequences come from CD8+ T cells from peripheral blood, collected from a patient given anti-PD-1 treatment. CDR3 sequence reads: CATSDLRQETQYF. CDR3 sequence (DNA): TGTGCCACCAGTGATTTACGCCAAGAGACCCAGTACTTC.